The rows below give T cell receptor beta chains drawn from one sample of a study of blood T cell repertoires in COVID-19. Only in-frame clones appear in the TCRdb table, and some are missing; sequencing was by immunoSEQ multiplex PCR. The table shows 100,000 to 110,000 clones, with almost 80% occurring only once. Source material: peripheral blood. These receptors came from a man aged 70 or older with active or convalescent COVID-19. The CDR3 runs from the conserved cysteine through the conserved F or W. D genes are given only for firm matches. A row's size may be missing; if present it is once, few, many or a size class.

J,size,D,V,CDR3,DNA
TRBJ1-5,-,-,TRBV7-8,CASSLLGAGWISNQPQHF,TGTGCCAGCAGCTTACTAGGGGCAGGTTGGATTAGCAATCAGCCCCAGCATTTT
TRBJ2-1,-,TRBD2,TRBV7-2,CASSLVATSGGIEQFF,TGTGCCAGCAGCTTAGTCGCGACTAGCGGGGGTATTGAGCAGTTCTTC
TRBJ2-7,-,TRBD2,TRBV7-3,CASSPGLAVIPREQYF,TGTGCCAGCAGCCCCGGACTAGCGGTTATACCTAGGGAGCAGTACTTC
TRBJ1-5,-,-,TRBV5-5,CASSLDRVRQPQHF,TGTGCCAGCAGCTTGGACAGGGTAAGGCAGCCCCAGCATTTT
TRBJ2-5,once,TRBD1,TRBV9,CASSGQRQGRETQYF,TGTGCCAGCAGCGGCCAGAGACAGGGACGGGAGACCCAGTACTTC
TRBJ2-5,-,-,TRBV18,CASSRQRETQYF,TGTGCCAGCTCACGACAAAGGGAGACCCAGTACTTC
TRBJ2-7,-,TRBD2,TRBV5-1,CASSLEPSGGPKPYEQYF,TGCGCCAGCAGCTTGGAGCCTAGCGGGGGGCCAAAACCCTACGAGCAGTACTTC
TRBJ1-5,few,TRBD1,TRBV2,CASSSGTGGHQPQHF,TGTGCCAGCAGCTCCGGGACAGGGGGCCATCAGCCCCAGCATTTT
TRBJ1-6,-,-,TRBV19,CASSSWTVRDSPLHF,TGTGCCAGTAGTAGTTGGACAGTACGAGATTCACCCCTCCACTTT
TRBJ2-3,-,TRBD1,TRBV5-4,CASSVYRGETDTQYF,TGTGCCAGCAGCGTATACAGGGGGGAGACAGATACGCAGTATTTT
TRBJ1-2,-,-,TRBV4-2,CASSQDGGYGYTF,TGTGCCAGCAGCCAAGATGGAGGCTATGGCTACACCTTC
TRBJ2-1,-,TRBD2,TRBV7-9,CASSLESSGGDEQFF,TGTGCCAGCAGCTTAGAATCCAGCGGGGGTGATGAGCAGTTCTTC
TRBJ2-5,-,-,TRBV15,CATSPTREETQYF,TGTGCCACCAGCCCGACTAGGGAGGAGACCCAGTACTTC
TRBJ2-1,once,TRBD2,TRBV27,CASRLWTSGGAKVNEQFF,TGTGCCAGCAGACTCTGGACTAGCGGGGGGGCCAAGGTCAATGAGCAGTTCTTC
TRBJ1-3,-,-,TRBV5-1,CASSPGGTSGNTIYF,TGCGCCAGCAGCCCGGGGGGTACCTCTGGAAACACCATATATTTT
TRBJ1-3,-,-,TRBV3-1/TRBV3-2,CASSLGSAISGNTIYF,TGTGCCAGCAGCCTCGGGTCCGCCATCTCTGGAAACACCATATATTTT
TRBJ2-7,few,-,TRBV5-6,CASSYASGEQYF,TGTGCCAGCAGCTACGCCAGCGGCGAGCAGTACTTC
TRBJ2-3,-,TRBD2,TRBV5-6,CASSSSGGRDTQYF,TGTGCCAGCAGCTCGAGCGGGGGGAGAGATACGCAGTATTTT
TRBJ1-1,once,-,TRBV4-3,CASSRASGEAFF,TGCGCCAGCAGCCGAGCAAGCGGGGAAGCTTTCTTT
TRBJ2-1,-,TRBD2,TRBV5-4,CASSLKAGGLYNEQFF,TGTGCCAGCAGCTTGAAGGCGGGGGGGCTCTACAATGAGCAGTTCTTC
TRBJ1-1,-,-,TRBV12-3/TRBV12-4,CASSPRVTEAFF,TGTGCCAGCAGTCCCCGAGTGACTGAAGCTTTCTTT
TRBJ1-2,-,TRBD1,TRBV6-5,CASRTGVNYGYTF,TGTGCCAGCAGGACAGGGGTTAACTATGGCTACACCTTC
TRBJ2-1,-,-,TRBV20-1,CSAAQGHEQFF,TGCAGTGCAGCACAGGGTCATGAGCAGTTCTTC
TRBJ1-2,-,TRBD1,TRBV6-6,CAISRQGVNYGYTF,TGTGCCATTTCTCGACAGGGGGTTAACTATGGCTACACCTTC
TRBJ2-3,-,-,TRBV27,CASSLSRTTDTQYF,TGTGCCAGCAGTTTATCCCGGACTACAGATACGCAGTATTTT
TRBJ2-1,-,-,TRBV7-9,CASSQINIIEANEQFF,TGTGCCAGCAGCCAAATCAACATTATCGAGGCGAATGAGCAGTTCTTC
TRBJ1-5,-,TRBD1,TRBV19,CASSTIQGLGPQHF,TGTGCCAGTAGTACGATACAGGGGCTAGGGCCCCAGCATTTT
TRBJ1-1,-,TRBD1,TRBV9,CASSPGTGRNTEAFF,TGTGCCAGCAGCCCAGGGACAGGGAGGAACACTGAAGCTTTCTTT
TRBJ2-2,-,-,TRBV30,CAWSVFGGAAVAGELFF,TGTGCCTGGAGTGTTTTTGGGGGCGCGGCGGTAGCCGGGGAGCTGTTTTTT
TRBJ1-2,-,-,TRBV28,CASSLDPYRERFGYTF,TGTGCCAGCAGTTTAGACCCCTACAGGGAGAGATTTGGCTACACCTTC
TRBJ1-1,-,-,TRBV30,CAWSGRGVTEAFF,TGTGCCTGGAGTGGCCGCGGGGTCACTGAAGCTTTCTTT
TRBJ1-1,once,-,TRBV2,CASSEAGQVGGEAFF,TGTGCCAGCAGTGAAGCAGGCCAGGTGGGAGGGGAAGCTTTCTTT
TRBJ1-6,few,TRBD1,TRBV11-2,CASSFEGANSPLHF,TGTGCCAGCAGCTTTGAGGGGGCTAATTCACCCCTCCACTTT
TRBJ2-1,few,TRBD2,TRBV18,CASSPAGGSYNEQFF,TGTGCCAGCTCACCAGCGGGGGGCTCCTACAATGAGCAGTTCTTC
TRBJ2-1,-,-,TRBV19,CASSWANNEQFF,TGTGCCAGTAGTTGGGCTAACAATGAGCAGTTCTTC
TRBJ1-2,-,TRBD1,TRBV11-2,CAILRTGNYGYTF,TGTGCCATCCTACGGACAGGGAACTATGGCTACACCTTC
TRBJ2-3,-,-,TRBV6-2/TRBV6-3,CASSFRLVGGTDTQYF,TGTGCCAGCAGTTTCCGACTAGTGGGGGGCACAGATACGCAGTATTTT
TRBJ2-7,once,-,TRBV11-2,CASSSLGQGGTYEQYF,TGTGCCAGCAGCTCCCTGGGCCAGGGCGGGACCTACGAGCAGTACTTC
TRBJ2-7,-,TRBD2,TRBV5-1,CASSYSGSSYEQYF,TGCGCCAGCAGTTATAGCGGGAGCTCCTACGAGCAGTACTTC
TRBJ1-6,-,-,TRBV18,CASSPPSIDSPLHF,TGTGCCAGCTCACCACCTTCTATAGATTCACCCCTCCACTTT
TRBJ1-1,-,TRBD1,TRBV5-5,CASSQGQGRGEAFF,TGTGCCAGCAGCCAGGGACAGGGAAGAGGTGAAGCTTTCTTT
TRBJ1-1,-,-,TRBV5-5,CASSPDIGGRNTEAFF,TGTGCCAGCAGCCCGGACATCGGGGGGAGGAACACTGAAGCTTTCTTT
TRBJ2-1,-,TRBD2,TRBV12-5,CASGPPWGSGRANYNEQFF,TGTGCTAGTGGTCCTCCCTGGGGTAGCGGGAGGGCCAACTACAATGAGCAGTTCTTC
TRBJ2-7,-,-,TRBV7-2,CASSLEGTTSYEQYF,TGTGCCAGCAGCTTAGAAGGGACAACCTCCTACGAGCAGTACTTC
TRBJ2-1,-,-,TRBV16,CASSQSGGNEQFF,TGTGCCAGCAGCCAATCAGGAGGTAATGAGCAGTTCTTC
TRBJ2-1,-,TRBD1,TRBV24-1,CATSDPGTGGPTDEQFF,TGTGCCACCAGTGACCCGGGGACAGGGGGCCCCACCGATGAGCAGTTCTTC
TRBJ1-2,few,-,TRBV18,CASSPGLGGYTF,TGTGCCAGCTCACCAGGGCTCGGTGGCTACACCTTC
TRBJ1-6,-,-,TRBV9,CASSARGGNSPLHF,TGTGCCAGCAGCGCCCGGGGAGGCAACTCACCCCTCCACTTT
TRBJ2-1,few,TRBD2,TRBV24-1,CATSEATSGGLSSYNEQFF,TGTGCCACCAGTGAGGCGACTAGCGGGGGATTGAGCTCCTACAATGAGCAGTTCTTC
TRBJ2-1,-,TRBD2,TRBV14,CASSQDFGASAGGPLYEQFF,TGTGCCAGCAGCCAAGATTTTGGGGCCTCAGCGGGAGGGCCGCTCTATGAGCAGTTCTTC